The present entry profiles one T cell receptor beta chain with its context. The data stem from a study of blood T cells in healthy people across ages. Across the study: The template switching approach captured approximately one barcoded beta molecule for every two T cells.

The use of a sample-barcoded 5' primer and a J-beta primer mix characterized a second PCR of about 6 to 12 cycles. Via MiXCR, TCRdb re-called the 5' RACE reads, giving one row per CDR3 protein. In the table there are approximately 900,000 distinct CDR3 sequences, under 35% of which are singletons. The V end lost 8 bases, the J end lost 7 bases, and 14 bases lay between the germline ends. This CDR3 contains 13 residues. CDR1 MNHNY and CDR2 SVGAGI come from the germline V gene (reference sequence). Isolated PBMCs totaled at least 6 million in each sample. Separately, the same data were catalogued under a study of T cells of mothers and their children. That study adds: Pairs that are related and pairs that are unrelated have TCR recombination output shaped similarly by thymic selection. Detection of persistent microchimeric T cell clones did not occur.

Input material: blood. The clonotype was recovered from a woman aged 35 to 49 in good health. This rearrangement joins TRBV6-6 to TRBJ1-4; the D is unclear. CDR3 loop: CASLSGGVEKLFF. The CDR3 DNA sequence: TGTGCCAGCCTCTCAGGTGGGGTTGAAAAACTGTTTTTT.